Detailed here is one T cell receptor (beta chain). It lacks a known antigen. No base quality information exists; no much larger clone differs at one position. The sample is drawn from a study of cytomegalovirus exposure and HLA in healthy donors (TCRdb year 2017). Study-wide context: In an earlier analysis of under 750 of the donors, around 300 Gb of sequence data and 90 million to 130 million unique TCR beta sequences from 150 million to 200 million T cells were reported. An early release covering 550 to 650 HLA-typed donors comprised roughly 300 gigabases of sequencing data and 85 million or so unique TCR sequences. Of the 300 to 450 genotyped donors, 80% to 90% were placed in the genetic ancestry cluster associated with self-reported Caucasian donors. The study aimed to test whether cataloging public T cell receptors could reveal signatures of past pathogen exposure. The T cell repertoires of 666 subjects were profiled by immunosequencing and related to cytomegalovirus serostatus. A separate validation cohort of 100 to 150 different subjects was used in addition to the approximately 700-subject first cohort. High-throughput TCR immunosequencing, statistical association of individual TCRs with disease status, and machine learning were combined to predict cytomegalovirus infection status. In a later analysis, previously published TCR beta repertoires from roughly 710 donors were re-analyzed and high-resolution HLA genotyping was added so that TCR occurrence patterns could be studied. Rather than using new phenotypic data, the later analysis identified candidate immune exposures from TCR beta sequences and from how often those sequences occurred across donors. In an earlier analysis of over 550 of the donors, high-throughput TCR beta sequencing was used to judge whether each TCR beta V gene segment behaved as functional or pseudogenic. Alongside the repertoire data, information on donor age, sex, ethnicity and CMV serostatus was compiled. In a later genetic analysis, genome-wide SNP genotypes for 398 of the 666 donors were used, and that subset was treated as a discovery cohort. All discovery cohort repertoires had been generated on a single sequencing platform. HLA typing covered class I and class II loci at four-digit resolution. The number of typed donors differed by locus: about 620-630 for A, B, C, DRB1 and DQB1; approximately 520 for DQA1; approximately 610 for DPA1; and around 450 for DPB1. Because of strong linkage in the cohort, four to six DR-DQ haplotypes were treated as single units for association and clustering. Among several hundred genotyped donors of the cohort, an average of about 220,000 unique TCR beta nucleotide sequences was sequenced per donor, of which 15% to 20% were non-productive.

The protocol used for the library was the immunoSEQ multiplex PCR assay. The multiplex PCR relied on a mix of 60 forward primers for TCR Vbeta segments and 13 reverse primers for TCR Jbeta segments. Amplification of the CDR3 region of rearranged TCR beta genes was performed with a multiplex PCR assay on genomic DNA. The Illumina HiSeq System was used to sequence the amplified TCR beta libraries as 87-base-pair reads. The original methods were these. In a later analysis, about 80 million unique TCR beta chains were counted across the roughly 670 repertoires, and some 10 million of these chains were shared by at least two donors. Raw reads were error-corrected and collapsed into unique sequences with a nearest-neighbor algorithm that merged closely related sequences to remove PCR and sequencing errors. Alignment of CDR3 sequences to IMGT reference sequences was used to assign V, D and J gene segments. For a sequence to be retained, a match of at least six nucleotides to both a V gene segment and a J gene segment was required. A rearrangement was called productive if the CDR3 had no stop codons and remained in frame with V and J, and every other rearrangement was called non-productive. Following IMGT convention, CDR3 was defined as the stretch from the second conserved V-encoded cysteine to the conserved J-encoded phenylalanine. The earlier analysis of 450 to 750 of the donors excluded any sequence lacking an unambiguous match to a single V gene segment. In an earlier analysis of approximately 610 of the donors, V segments were called functional above 56.7% productive rearrangements and were called segregating when the between-donor standard deviation exceeded 5%. A statistical classification framework was developed to diagnose cytomegalovirus status using the catalog of TCR beta chain sequences. In a later analysis, TCR nucleotide sequences were compared against IMGT/GENE-DB human TR gene sequences so that V and J genes could be assigned. The TCRdist pipeline was used in a later analysis to assign CDR3 sequences and most-parsimonious VDJ recombination scenarios. In a later analysis, every TCR beta chain was defined by the combination of its CDR3 amino acid sequence and its V-gene family, and reads without a unique V-gene family were dropped. To address suspected cross-contamination and a sequencing artifact, a later analysis removed 550 to 750 highly shared, low-generation-probability nucleotide sequences. In a later analysis, a clonal expansion index was calculated for each public chain from normalized within-repertoire ranks of inferred template counts. In a later analysis, generation probabilities were computed with a VDJ recombination model fitted to out-of-frame rearrangements, and the resulting probabilities were checked against IGoR. A later analysis scored TCR-TCR, TCR-HLA and TCR-CMV co-occurrence with hypergeometric tests, applying a repertoire-size bias correction to TCR pairs. In a later analysis, false discovery rates were estimated by permuting HLA or CMV assignments 20 times. A later analysis grouped co-occurring TCRs with DBSCAN, adding TCRdist sequence similarity when clustering within HLA-allele-positive subsets. Repertoires with fewer than 30,000 or more than 120,000 public chains, plus five repertoires with anomalous nucleotide sharing, were excluded from co-occurrence clustering. TCRdb mirrors the immuneACCESS table, restricted to in-frame sequences. Some clones are absent from its copies; in checked studies, under half trace to an unresolved V gene, and the reason for the others is unknown. That table is the source of V, J and clone size, and D and trimming were worked out from the DNA. The sample table records about 98,000 clones; about two thirds of these occur just once. The ten largest account for 2% to 2.5% of the sample.

CDR1 LGHNA and CDR2 YNFKEQ are derived from the germline V gene. Cut back by 2 bases and 0 bases, the V and J ends lie 14 bases apart. From cysteine to phenylalanine, the CDR3 is 16 amino acids long. Only the CDR3 region is kept as DNA, spanning 48 bases read in frame from base 1. The cohort consisted of hundreds of healthy bone marrow donors. All cohort members were sampled while nominally healthy, although unrecorded immune exposures were likely present. The donor tested CMV seronegative and was one of the 352 seronegative cohort members. A peripheral blood sample was provided by each donor, and peripheral blood mononuclear cells were used for TCR beta sequencing. The Qiagen DNeasy Blood Extraction Kit was used to extract genomic DNA from the blood cell samples. On the study overall, not on this receptor specifically: The only immune exposure information available for the cohort was CMV serostatus. Most CMV-associated TCR beta chains appeared to be HLA-restricted in a later analysis, and the HLA associations seemed to be driven largely by CMV exposure. A group of highly shared sequence variants was considered likely to be a technical artifact of the sequencing pipeline. The 87-base-pair reads could not distinguish some IMGT-functional V segments, including TRBV6-2 and TRBV6-3, so those segments were excluded. HLA typing was unavailable for some donors at each locus, so association tests used only the typed subset. An earlier analysis of approximately 500 of the donors showed that most TCR beta V segments appeared in productive rearrangements either about 87% or about 30% of the time, which broadly matched IMGT annotations. In a later analysis, HLA-associated TCR beta chains showed more clonal expansion and lower generation probabilities than non-associated chains that were equally common. A total of about 180 TCR beta chains were listed by the study as associated with cytomegalovirus. The cohort was sequenced for TCR beta chains only, and without alpha or paired-chain data the features that could be detected were limited. A further reported finding was that TCR beta sequences accurately predicted the HLA-A and HLA-B alleles for most subjects in the first cohort. In vitro tests confirmed that a few of the cytomegalovirus-associated TCR beta chains recognize cytomegalovirus antigens. A later analysis reported that several top co-occurrence clusters appeared linked to parvovirus B19, influenza, CMV and Epstein-Barr virus. Some 16 rarely observed V segments, including chromosome 9 orphons, were excluded from the earlier analysis of 550 to 700 of the donors because counts were too low. In both the original and validation cohorts, the classifier was reported to diagnose cytomegalovirus status with high specificity and sensitivity. A later analysis associated around 16,000 TCR beta sequences with specific HLA alleles at a false discovery rate of 0.05. A later analysis found that TCR association rates varied across HLA loci, with DRB1 alleles showing the most associated TCRs and HLA-C alleles the fewest. An association between a missense DCLRE1C variant and V-gene and J-gene trimming of TCR beta chains was found in a later genetic analysis and replicated in an independent cohort. Presence/absence analyses assumed roughly uniform sequencing depth across donors, an assumption that may not hold. Across donors, most TCR sequences were observed very rarely, whereas some public TCRs were present in many individuals. A later genetic analysis reported fewer N-insertions in productive TCRs among donors in an Asian-associated ancestry cluster than the approximately 700-donor mean. When HLA alleles, especially DR and DQ, strongly co-occurred, attributing TCR associations to individual alleles was difficult. The authors suggested that the approach could potentially be generalized to other disease states and immunological phenotypes. Correlated functional status among segregating V segments might be attributable to linkage disequilibrium, but an unknown experimental factor could not be ruled out.

This receptor was taken from a man aged 50 to 59 in good health and CMV-seronegative. Rearrangement joined TRBV4-2 to TRBJ2-7; TRBD1 is possibly the D segment (6 matching bases). Specimen: PBMCs. The encoded CDR3 is CASSQPFRGSSYEQYF. The nucleotides read TGTGCCAGCAGCCAACCTTTCAGGGGAAGCTCCTACGAGCAGTACTTC.